Presented here are 29 T cell receptor beta chains from one specimen sequenced in a study of blood T cell repertoires in COVID-19. The table came from immunoSEQ multiplex PCR; TCRdb's copy has only in-frame clones and leaves some out. This table holds approximately 200,000 clones, about 82% found once. The sample comprised PBMCs or T cells enriched from blood (not recorded which). Receptor source: a woman aged 30 to 39 who had recovered from COVID-19.

The chain carries TRBV4-1 and TRBJ2-3; 9 nucleotides align to TRBD1. V dropped 0 bases and J dropped 11; count of bases not matched to a gene: 12. CDR1 is MGHRA and CDR2 is YSYEKL in the germline V gene. CDR3 size: 16 residues. The CDR3 bases are TGCGCCAGCAGCCAAGATCGGAAACAGGGGGCGCGGGAGCAGTATTTT. Protein sequence: CASSQDRKQGAREQYF.

The chain links TRBV9 to TRBJ2-7, with D tentatively TRBD1 (5 bases). The germline V gene encodes CDR1 SGDLS and CDR2 YYNGEE. The CDR3 totals 16 residues. The germline V and J ends were trimmed by 4 bases and 1 base, with 18 bases remaining between them. This chain's CDR3 is CASSPAGGHRSYEQYF. CDR3 nucleotides: TGTGCCAGCAGCCCAGCCGGCGGACATAGGTCCTACGAGCAGTACTTC.

The CDR3 bases are TGTGCCATCAGTGAGTCGGACAGGGGGTATTCACCCCTCCACTTT. Its translation: CAISESDRGYSPLHF. The chain joins TRBV10-3 to TRBJ1-6; 10 bases fit TRBD1. The CDR3 length is 15 residues. The germline V gene has CDR1 ENHRY and CDR2 SYGVKD. Germline trimming cut 0 bases from V and 8 bases from J; bases unmatched to any gene: 1.

The V call is TRBV28, the J call TRBJ1-2, with 10 nucleotides matching TRBD1. Trimming at V came to 5 bases and at J to 8 bases, leaving 8 bases not matched to a gene. Germline V CDR1 and CDR2: MDHEN, SYDVKM. The CDR3 spans 14 residues. CDR3 amino acids: CASSDRQGASGYTF. In DNA form, the CDR3 reads TGTGCCAGCAGTGATCGACAGGGGGCGTCCGGCTACACCTTC.

The J gene is TRBJ1-2, the V gene TRBV11-2; the D is unclear. The CDR3 spans 14 residues. CDR1 is SGHAT, CDR2 FQNNGV, per germline. V lost 0 bases to trimming and J lost 4 bases, with 9 bases between them. In DNA, the CDR3 is TGTGCCAGCAGCTTAGATAGTGGTGGCTATGGCTACACCTTC. Translation gives CASSLDSGGYGYTF.

The chain links TRBV10-3 to TRBJ1-1; D call uncertain. The V end was cut by 6 bases, the J end by 1 base, with 9 bases between. Germline V gives CDR1 ENHRY, CDR2 SYGVKD. The CDR3 runs to 13 residues. The CDR3 loop reads CAISLTENTEAFF. The CDR3 region has the DNA TGTGCCATCAGCCTCACAGAGAACACTGAAGCTTTCTTT.

The rearrangement joins TRBV28 to TRBJ2-1; 9 nucleotides align to TRBD2. Germline-derived CDR1 and CDR2 are MDHEN and SYDVKM. The V segment lost 5 bases and the J segment 5 bases; nucleotides outside the gene matches: 7. The CDR3 consists of 15 residues. As DNA, the CDR3 is TGTGCCAGCAGTCTGCGGGAGGGCGGTCACAATGAGCAGTTCTTC. Translating gives CASSLREGGHNEQFF.

The chain carries TRBV5-1 and TRBJ2-4; 7 nucleotides align to TRBD2. Trimming took 4 bases from V and 6 from J; bases not matched to a gene: 10. This CDR3 is built from 15 residues. The V gene's germline CDR1 is SGHRS and CDR2 YFSETQ. The CDR3 region is CASSEPERDVNIQYF. Written as DNA, the CDR3 is TGCGCCAGCAGCGAACCTGAGCGGGATGTAAACATTCAGTACTTC.

V gene TRBV28 combines with J gene TRBJ2-1, with D tentatively TRBD1 (9 bases). The CDR3 is made up of 19 amino acids. The germline V gene has CDR1 MDHEN and CDR2 SYDVKM. Trimming cost V 6 bases and J 0 bases, with 24 bases left between them. CDR3 DNA: TGTGCCAGCAGCCAGTTAACAGGGGGCGCGGGGGGCTCCTACAATGAGCAGTTCTTC. This translates into CASSQLTGGAGGSYNEQFF.

The V and J genes are TRBV28 and TRBJ1-1; TRBD1 matches at 8 bases. The CDR3 is made up of 13 amino acids. Germline-derived CDR1 and CDR2 are MDHEN and SYDVKM. Losses at the gene ends were 6 bases for V and 5 bases for J; bases not matched to a gene: 5. Here the CDR3 reads CASSSRQGTEAFF. The CDR3 DNA is TGTGCCAGCAGCAGTCGACAGGGGACTGAAGCTTTCTTT.

The chain joins TRBV5-4 to TRBJ2-2; 8 bases fit TRBD2. CDR1 is SGHNT, CDR2 YYREEE, per germline (reference sequence). This CDR3 is 15 amino acids long. V was clipped by 7 bases and J by 4 bases; unmatched bases: 9. The CDR3 DNA sequence: TGTGCCAGCCACAGCCAGCGGGAGCGCACCGGGGAGCTGTTTTTT. As protein: CASHSQRERTGELFF.

The chain employs TRBV2 and TRBJ1-5, with 7 nucleotides matching TRBD1. Trimming took 4 bases from V and 4 from J; bases not matched to a gene: 7. The CDR3 sequence is 15 residues long. CDR1 SNHLY and CDR2 FYNNEI come from the germline V gene. This CDR3 is CASSVDREANQPQHF. The CDR3, as DNA: TGTGCCAGCAGTGTTGACAGGGAGGCTAATCAGCCCCAGCATTTT.

CDR3 amino acids: CASSQISGSPYNEQFF. CDR3 nucleotides: TGCGCCAGCAGCCAAATAAGCGGGAGTCCCTACAATGAGCAGTTCTTC. The chain couples TRBV4-1 to TRBJ2-1; TRBD2 aligns across 8 bases. J gave up 2 bases and V 2 bases, and 5 bases lay outside the gene matches. The CDR3 length is 16 residues. The germline gives CDR1 MGHRA, CDR2 YSYEKL.

The chain uses TRBV29-1 and TRBJ1-1; D might be TRBD1 (5 bases). This CDR3 is 12 amino acids long. From germline, CDR1 is SQVTM and CDR2 ANQGSEA. V gave up 5 bases and J gave up 5 bases, with 12 bases separating them. Written as DNA, the CDR3 is TGCAGCGTTCGGTGGGGCGGAACTGAAGCTTTCTTT. Encoded protein: CSVRWGGTEAFF.

J is TRBJ2-7 and V is TRBV27; TRBD2 aligns across 9 bases. Germline V gene sequence: CDR1 MNHEY, CDR2 SMNVEV (reference sequence). There are 13 residues in the CDR3. V was pared by 8 bases and J by 2 bases, with 4 bases of the junction left unmatched. The chain's CDR3 is CASGIAGAYEQYF. DNA of the CDR3: TGTGCCAGCGGCATAGCGGGAGCCTACGAGCAGTACTTC.

In this sample, this clone turned up once. The chain joins TRBV7-9 to TRBJ2-1; D possibly corresponds to TRBD2 (5 bases). Looked up from germline, CDR1 is SEHNR and CDR2 is FQNEAQ (reference sequence). There are 12 residues in the CDR3. The V end lost 0 bases, the J end lost 9 bases, and 6 bases lay between the germline ends. The CDR3 nucleotides are TGTGCCAGCAGCTTAGCGGCGGGTGAGCAGTTCTTC. Protein: CASSLAAGEQFF.

The chain carries TRBV2 and TRBJ1-2, with 8 nucleotides matching TRBD1. The CDR3 contains 14 residues. Germline lookup yields CDR1 SNHLY and CDR2 FYNNEI. J was trimmed by 4 bases and V by 3 bases; bases with no gene match: 4. CDR3 nucleotides: TGTGCCAGCAGTGATACCAGGGGGCTCTATGGCTACACCTTC. This codes for CASSDTRGLYGYTF.

The chain recombines TRBV28 with TRBJ1-5, with D unresolved. The germline V gene encodes CDR1 MDHEN and CDR2 SYDVKM. The CDR3 is 13 amino acids. V was pared by 3 bases and J by 0 bases, with 3 bases between. The CDR3 DNA sequence: TGTGCCAGCAGTTTCTTTAGCAATCAGCCCCAGCATTTT. Its protein is CASSFFSNQPQHF. The variable domain in full, with the rest retrieved from reference TRBV28 and TRBJ1-5, is DVKVTQSSRYLVKRTGEKVFLECVQDMDHENMFWYRQDPGLGLRLIYFSYDVKMKEKGDIPEGYSVSREKKERFSLILESASTNQTSMYLCASSFFSNQPQHFGDGTRLSIL.

The chain uses TRBV11-3 and TRBJ2-1; no reliable D call. Trimming left V 8 bases short and J 10 bases short, with 18 bases between. The V gene's germline CDR1 is SGHNT and CDR2 YENEEA. The CDR3 has 13 amino acids. This chain's CDR3 is CASSVKAAREQFF. As DNA, the CDR3 is TGTGCCAGCTCGGTCAAGGCCGCGAGGGAGCAGTTCTTC. The full variable domain, its missing parts supplied by reference TRBV11-3 and TRBJ2-1, is EAGVVQSPRYKIIEKKQPVAFWCNPISGHNTLYWYLQNLGQGPELLIRYENEEAVDDSQLPKDRFSAERLKGVDSTLKIQPAELGDSAVYLCASSVKAAREQFFGPGTRLTVL.

The genes are TRBV19 and TRBJ1-1; 8 bases match TRBD1. The CDR3 extends over 14 amino acids. CDR1 and CDR2 (germline): LNHDA, SQIVND (reference sequence). Trimming took 5 bases from V and 5 from J; bases not matched to a gene: 7. The CDR3 DNA sequence: TGTGCCAGTAGTGTCGGACAGGGTGAGACTGAAGCTTTCTTT. Protein product: CASSVGQGETEAFF.

The CDR3 sequence is CATSRGSGETQYF. DNA of the CDR3: TGTGCCACCAGCAGAGGGTCCGGAGAGACCCAGTACTTC. The chain carries TRBV15 and TRBJ2-5; D unclear. This CDR3 spans 13 amino acids. Between the trimmed V and J ends, which lost 1 base and 4 bases, there was a span of 7 bases. Germline V lookup: CDR1 LNHNV, CDR2 YYDKDF (reference sequence).

CDR3 in amino acids: CAIGRVDEQYF. The CDR3 bases are TGTGCCATCGGGAGAGTCGACGAGCAGTACTTC. The V gene is TRBV10-3, the J gene TRBJ2-7, with D possibly being TRBD2 (5 bases). Trimming shortened V by 8 bases and J by 5 bases, and 10 bases separated the two germline ends. This CDR3 is 11 amino acids long. The germline CDR1 and CDR2 sequences are ENHRY and SYGVKD.

V usage is TRBV7-9 and J usage is TRBJ2-7, with 7 bases fitting TRBD1. The CDR3 contains 14 residues. J gave up 2 bases and V 4 bases, and 5 bases lay outside the gene matches. CDR1 and CDR2 from the germline V gene are SEHNR and FQNEAQ (reference sequence). CDR3 protein: CASSSGQSTYEQYF. Written as DNA, the CDR3 is TGTGCCAGCAGCTCGGGACAGTCAACCTACGAGCAGTACTTC.

The gene calls are TRBV12-1 and TRBJ2-2; whether TRBD1, the table's D call, matches the DNA was not checked. TRBV12-1 is annotated as a pseudogene. The CDR3 spans 16 residues. The CDR3 is CASTLNRGPITGELFF. DNA of the CDR3: TGTGCCAGCACCTTAAACAGGGGGCCCATCACCGGGGAGCTGTTTTTT.

For the CDR3, the DNA is TGTGCCAGCAGCCCAATTACAGGGGTACATGGAAACACCATATATTTT. It is translated as CASSPITGVHGNTIYF. V and J are TRBV11-2 and TRBJ1-3; 7 nucleotides match TRBD1. The germline V gene has CDR1 SGHAT and CDR2 FQNNGV. J was trimmed by 3 bases and V by 5 bases; bases with no gene match: 10. The CDR3 totals 16 residues.

The chain carries TRBV28 and TRBJ2-3; D not resolved. Germline V CDR1 and CDR2: MDHEN, SYDVKM. Between the trimmed V and J ends, which lost 4 bases and 0 bases, there was a span of 17 bases. The CDR3 runs 17 residues. CDR3 DNA: TGTGCCAGCAGTTCACCCCGGTACCATTCTAGCACAGATACGCAGTATTTT. Amino acid sequence: CASSSPRYHSSTDTQYF.

The chain combines TRBV11-1 with TRBJ1-2, with D possibly matching TRBD1 (5 bases). Germline CDR1 is SGHAT and CDR2 is FQDESV (reference sequence). V was clipped by 1 base and J by 4 bases, with 16 bases between them. CDR3 length equals 16 residues. The CDR3 loop is CASSLGQTRLGYGYTF. CDR3 DNA: TGTGCCAGCAGCTTAGGACAGACAAGACTGGGCTATGGCTACACCTTC.

The V call is TRBV6-1, the J call TRBJ1-5, with 9 nucleotides matching TRBD1. The CDR3 loop spans 19 amino acids. From germline, CDR1 is MNHNS and CDR2 SASEGT. V lost 4 bases and J lost 0; bases outside the gene matches: 13. CDR3 bases: TGTGCCAGCAGTGCGCCAACTACAGGGGGCAAAAATAGCAATCAGCCCCAGCATTTT. Translation: CASSAPTTGGKNSNQPQHF.

The chain carries TRBV19 and TRBJ2-7; 9 bases agree with TRBD2. Germline V gene lookup returns CDR1 LNHDA and CDR2 SQIVND (reference sequence). CDR3 length: 15 residues. V shed 5 bases and J 3 bases; nucleotides not matched to a gene: 8. CDR3 region: CASSDGSGGLYEQYF. The CDR3 DNA reads as TGTGCCAGTAGTGACGGTAGCGGGGGCCTCTACGAGCAGTACTTC.